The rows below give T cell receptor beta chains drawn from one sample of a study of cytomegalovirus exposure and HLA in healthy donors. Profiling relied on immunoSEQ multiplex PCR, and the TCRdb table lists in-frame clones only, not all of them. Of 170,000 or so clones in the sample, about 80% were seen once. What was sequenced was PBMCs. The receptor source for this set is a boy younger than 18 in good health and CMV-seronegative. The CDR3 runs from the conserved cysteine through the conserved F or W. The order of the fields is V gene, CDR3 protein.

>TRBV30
CAWSVMSNQPQHF
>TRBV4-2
CASSLSVEQYF
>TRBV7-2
CASSLVVAGGADTQYF
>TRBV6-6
CASREGRNEQFF
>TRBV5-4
CASSLFDRGGGETQYF
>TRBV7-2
CASSKQANYGYTF
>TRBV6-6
CATRRDYGYTF
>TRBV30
CAWRNRGRSTEAFF
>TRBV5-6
CASSSRGLNEKLFF
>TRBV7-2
CASSFSYRVDTEAFF
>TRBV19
CATKLITATNEKLFF
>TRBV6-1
CASRGIPYEQYF
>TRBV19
CASSPTGSGYTF
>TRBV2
CASNDPRETQYF
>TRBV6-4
CASSDGGGFSNQPQHF
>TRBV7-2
CASSPRGQANYGYTF
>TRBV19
CASTARAGADTQYF
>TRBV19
CASSALLYLRDRGNTEAFF
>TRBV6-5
CASSYSQVRHGYTF
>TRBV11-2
CASSQGQQAEAFF
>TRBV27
CASGRGVGEQYF
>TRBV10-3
CATLTRSPHTDTQYF
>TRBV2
CASSRLAGGQNEQFF
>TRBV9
CASSPRERENYNEQFF
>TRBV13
CASSLGGRTGANVLTF
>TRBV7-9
CASSLGAGGEVLGTDTQYF
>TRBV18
CASSGQGKGTEAFF
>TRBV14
CASSQDHEASGANVLTF
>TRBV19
CASSIGSAGPMNTEAFF
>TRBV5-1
CASSERQTYEAFF
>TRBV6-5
CASQNSQNTEAFF
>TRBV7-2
CASSLIGRDTEAFF
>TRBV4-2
CASSALNEAQYF
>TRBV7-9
CASSIGTGQETQYF
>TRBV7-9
CASTPATGISGNTIYF
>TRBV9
CASSFGPGQPNYGYTF
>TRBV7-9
CASSLVGGNTEAFF
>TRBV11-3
CASSSTKAGEFNEQFF
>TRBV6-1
CASSEDGAGVTEAFF
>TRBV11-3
CASSYLTGGQNGYTF
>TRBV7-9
CASSSGVYGYTF
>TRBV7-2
CASSFTSGLRPQQYF
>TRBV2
CAREEPGGEAFF
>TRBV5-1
CASSLRQGAGNTIYF
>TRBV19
CASSMPETETHYGYTF
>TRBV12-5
CASGLVLGGGRERSGNTIYF
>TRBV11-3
CASSTEEAGEKETQYF
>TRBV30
CAWGALAGLNTGELFF
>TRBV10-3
CAISESGQEGARTYEQYF
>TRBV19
CASSIAGGNYEQYF
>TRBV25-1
CASRGAGTGYTSPLHF
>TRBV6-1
CASSDVKGNWYGYTF
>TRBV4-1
CASSQGRGREQYF